The entry that follows covers one TCR beta chain sequence. This clonotype has ten or more counts. This clone's antigen is unknown. Per-nucleotide qualities are absent, and no much larger clonotype sits a single base away. The sample is drawn from a study of T cells in Graves' hyperthyroidism and ophthalmopathy (dated by TCRdb to the late 2010s). About the investigation overall: TCR V-J signatures able to tell the groups apart were searched for in a discovery cohort of 100 patients, of whom over 40 had Graves' ophthalmopathy and about 55 had stable Graves' hyperthyroidism. Following sampling, methimazole starting at 30 mg daily was given to hyperthyroidism patients, and high-dose intravenous methylprednisolone was given to ophthalmopathy patients. The paper reports TCR Vbeta CDR3 sequencing of over 130 peripheral blood samples: around 45 ophthalmopathy, fewer than 85 hyperthyroidism and 17 progressor patients. The study also compared thyroid tissue and blood T-cell repertoires from 5 to 7 Graves' hyperthyroidism patients. Whether ophthalmopathy could be predicted prospectively was tested in an independent validation cohort made up of about 20 hyperthyroidism patients plus 17 patients who later progressed to ophthalmopathy. The approximately 98 discovery patients were randomly divided into training and test sets at a 7:3 ratio. General study outcomes and caveats: Most expanded thyroid clonotypes (frequency above 0.001) were also detected in blood, suggesting blood repertoires may reflect thyroid immune responses. A 13 V-J signature model separated ophthalmopathy from stable hyperthyroidism, with about 90% sensitivity and roughly 81% specificity in cross-validation and 80%/75% in testing. In validation, progression to ophthalmopathy was predicted by the model with 70.59% sensitivity and roughly 72% specificity, a median of approximately 6.5 months before onset. No statistical method was used to fix the sample size in advance, and group allocation was not hidden from the investigators.

The CDR3 numbers 15 residues from cysteine through phenylalanine. CDR3 DNA only is kept here, 45 bases in frame from base 1. For CDR1 and CDR2, the germline V gene (reference sequence) lists SEHNR and FQNEAQ. V is cut back by 4 bases and J by 1 base, with 3 bases in the junction unmatched. TCR beta CDR3 regions were amplified from RNA transcripts. The TCR CDR3 was subjected to a first round of RT-PCR using the HTBI primer set and the Qiagen OneStep RT-PCR kit. A second multiplex PCR round built the libraries, followed by size selection and purification. Libraries were sequenced paired-end with 100 bp reads on an Illumina HiSeq2000. The published analysis was carried out like this. SOAPnuke was used to process the raw data, removing reads that contained adapters or uncalled bases, had a mean Phred below 15, or lacked an exact match to the constant primer or identifier. High-quality paired reads were merged using COPE v1.2.5, and each unique nucleotide sequence was defined as a clonotype. Clonotypes were aligned to IMGT TRBV, TRBD and TRBJ reference segments using MiTCR v1.1. The analysis included only V-J combinations with a frequency above 0.0001, which together covered 98% to 99.2% of the repertoires. A TCS score was defined as the ratio of F50 (clonal expansion) to E x V (chaos), with BLOSUM62-based TCRdist applied between CDR3 peptides within each V-J. Welch's t-statistics and random forest reduced around 510 V-J features to 13, which were used in a naive Bayes classifier (R e1071). Thyroid-blood repertoire similarity was quantified with the Morisita-Horn index. The raw public data were reprocessed by TCRdb itself: fastp quality trimming at Q25, MiXCR clonotype calling, in-frame beta chains only. Entries are consolidated by CDR3 protein sequence, retaining the most common genes and DNA. The V and J calls follow TCRdb's processing rather than the paper's. A total of 500,000 to 750,000 distinct CDR3 sequences appear in this sample, about 43% of them only once. The top ten hold about 8.3% of the sample.

A patient counted as having stable Graves' hyperthyroidism if no progression to ophthalmopathy occurred over 18 months of follow-up. The hyperthyroidism patients were between 18 and 65 years old and newly diagnosed, with a disease duration of less than 2 months. Any patient with an uncontrolled infection, another autoimmune disease, pregnancy or lactation was excluded. Diagnoses were based on clinical symptoms, serum thyroxine and TRAb, thyroid ultrasound and orbital computed tomography. Total RNA was extracted using Trizol reagent, and RNA quality was assessed on an Agilent 2100 Bioanalyzer. This sequence uses TRBV7-9 and TRBJ2-7; the junction holds 11 bases that match TRBD2. This clonotype was obtained from a woman between 18 and 29 years old with Graves' hyperthyroidism. Sequencing was done on a sample of peripheral blood or thyroid tissue (not recorded which). The nucleotide sequence reads as follows: TGTGCCAGCAGCTCACTAGCGGGAGTGTCCTACGAGCAGTACTTC. It specifies CASSSLAGVSYEQYF.